This TCR beta chain emerged from a study of T cells in Graves' hyperthyroidism and ophthalmopathy. Template material for amplifying TCR beta CDR3 regions consisted of RNA transcripts. The TCR CDR3 first-round RT-PCR relied on the HTBI primer set. TCRdb reprocessed the multiplex PCR reads via MiXCR and lists one record per CDR3 protein. The sample consists of roughly 300,000 distinct CDR3 sequences, over 15% of them appearing once. This clonotype was seen many times. Germline lookup yields CDR1 DFQATT and CDR2 SNEGSKA (reference sequence). Trimming at V came to 5 bases and at J to 0 bases, leaving 13 bases not matched to a gene. The CDR3 consists of 18 residues. Graves' hyperthyroidism qualified as stable when ophthalmopathy did not progress within 18 months. Those with hyperthyroidism were 18 to 65 years old, newly diagnosed, and ill for under 2 months. Lactation, pregnancy, other autoimmune disease or uncontrolled infection led to exclusion of patients. Every diagnosis used clinical symptoms, serum thyroxine and TRAb, thyroid ultrasound and orbital computed tomography.

The chain carries TRBV20-1 and TRBJ2-3; TRBD2 agrees at 11 bases. The sequencing input was blood. This sequence was found in a woman aged 50 to 60 with Graves' hyperthyroidism. CDR3 nucleotides: TGCAGTGCTCGCAGGGTAGCGGGAGGGGACAAAAGCACAGATACGCAGTATTTT. Encoded protein: CSARRVAGGDKSTDTQYF.